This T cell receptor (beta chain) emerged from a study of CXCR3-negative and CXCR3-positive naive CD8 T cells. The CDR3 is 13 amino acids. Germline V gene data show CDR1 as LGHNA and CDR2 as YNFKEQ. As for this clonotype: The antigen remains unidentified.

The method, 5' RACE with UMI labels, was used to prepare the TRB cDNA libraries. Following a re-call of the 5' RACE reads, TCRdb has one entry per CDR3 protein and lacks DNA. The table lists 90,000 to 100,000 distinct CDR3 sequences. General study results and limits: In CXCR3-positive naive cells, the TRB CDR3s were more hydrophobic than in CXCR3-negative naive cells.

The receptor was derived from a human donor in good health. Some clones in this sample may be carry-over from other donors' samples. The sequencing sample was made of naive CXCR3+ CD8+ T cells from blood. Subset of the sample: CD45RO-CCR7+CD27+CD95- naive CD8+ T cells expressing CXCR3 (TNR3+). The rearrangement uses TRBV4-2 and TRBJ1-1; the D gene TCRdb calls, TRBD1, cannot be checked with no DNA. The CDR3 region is CASSQGQITEAFF.